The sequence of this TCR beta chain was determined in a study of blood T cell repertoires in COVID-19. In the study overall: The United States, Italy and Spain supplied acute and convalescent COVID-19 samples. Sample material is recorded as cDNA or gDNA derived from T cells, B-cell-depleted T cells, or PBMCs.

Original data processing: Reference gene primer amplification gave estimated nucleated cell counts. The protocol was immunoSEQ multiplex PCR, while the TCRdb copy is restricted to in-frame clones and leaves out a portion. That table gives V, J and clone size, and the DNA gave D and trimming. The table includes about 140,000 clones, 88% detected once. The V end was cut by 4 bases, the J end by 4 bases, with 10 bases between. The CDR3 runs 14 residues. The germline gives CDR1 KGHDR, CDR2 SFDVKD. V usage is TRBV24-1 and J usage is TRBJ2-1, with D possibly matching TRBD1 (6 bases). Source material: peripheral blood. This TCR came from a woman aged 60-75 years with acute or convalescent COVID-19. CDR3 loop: CATSEADRYNEQFF. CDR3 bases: TGTGCCACCAGTGAGGCTGACAGGTACAATGAGCAGTTCTTC.